The rows below give T cell receptor beta chains drawn from one sample of a study of T cell changes during pregnancy in multiple sclerosis. Some clones are missing from TCRdb's copy, which holds only in-frame ones; the method was immunoSEQ multiplex PCR. Here the sample spans about 100,000 clones, around 92% being singletons. Sequencing was performed on peripheral blood, taken after pregnancy. These receptors all stem from a female donor with multiple sclerosis, enrolled in a pregnancy study. The CDR3 runs from the conserved cysteine through the conserved F or W. The D gene is left open where the match is weak. Size values are once, few and many counts, or a class for expanded clones, and some rows have none.

V: TRBV28
D: .
J: TRBJ1-2
size: .
CDR3: CASSFVQEPSDYGYTF
DNA: TGTGCCAGCAGTTTCGTACAGGAACCGTCGGACTATGGCTACACCTTC

V: TRBV27
D: TRBD2
J: TRBJ2-7
size: .
CDR3: CASCRLARSYEQYF
DNA: TGTGCCAGCTGCAGACTAGCGCGCTCCTACGAGCAGTACTTC

V: TRBV4-2
D: .
J: TRBJ1-5
size: few
CDR3: CASSQEGGENQPQHF
DNA: TGTGCCAGCAGCCAAGAAGGCGGGGAAAATCAGCCCCAGCATTTT

V: TRBV9
D: .
J: TRBJ1-1
size: .
CDR3: CASSVGPGAITEAFF
DNA: TGTGCCAGCAGCGTAGGCCCAGGGGCGATCACTGAAGCTTTCTTT

V: TRBV19
D: TRBD2
J: TRBJ2-7
size: .
CDR3: CASSTAGTSGTYEQYF
DNA: TGTGCCAGTAGTACCGCCGGGACTAGCGGAACCTACGAGCAGTACTTC

V: TRBV5-6
D: TRBD1
J: TRBJ2-2
size: .
CDR3: CASSLLGGASRDTGELFF
DNA: TGTGCCAGCAGCTTGTTAGGGGGCGCGTCGAGGGACACCGGGGAGCTGTTTTTT

V: TRBV6-4
D: TRBD1
J: TRBJ1-6
size: .
CDR3: CASSDFSSRDRSKNPSSYNSPLHF
DNA: TGTGCCAGCAGTGACTTCAGCTCTCGGGACAGGTCGAAGAATCCTAGCTCCTATAATTCACCCCTCCACTTT

V: TRBV28
D: .
J: TRBJ1-5
size: .
CDR3: CASSETTNQPQHF
DNA: TGTGCCAGCAGTGAGACTACTAATCAGCCCCAGCATTTT

V: TRBV28
D: TRBD1
J: TRBJ1-5
size: .
CDR3: CASRHHDRGWSQPQHF
DNA: TGTGCCAGCAGACATCATGACAGGGGTTGGAGTCAGCCCCAGCATTTT

V: TRBV18
D: TRBD2
J: TRBJ2-7
size: .
CDR3: CASSPGLGEYEQYF
DNA: TGTGCCAGCTCACCCGGACTAGGGGAGTATGAGCAGTACTTC